This T cell receptor beta chain was captured in a study of T cell responses to AZD1222 COVID-19 vaccine. The wider study: Pooled samples include second doses given at about 4 or 12 weeks.

About this clone itself: The antigen remains unidentified.

General study findings and limits: Repertoire collection took place solely once the T cell response had peaked. With dominance at 160-218 and 743-854, vaccine-associated CD4 TCRs spanned spike. Among the donors, most were white British and more were female, and clonal diversity was possibly underestimated.

From germline, CDR1 is WNHNN and CDR2 SYGVQD (reference sequence). V gave up 6 bases and J gave up 3 bases, with 18 bases separating them. This CDR3 is built from 15 residues. Repertoires were generated with immunoSEQ multiplex PCR, while TCRdb's copy carries only in-frame clones and drops some. The sample consists of about 120,000 clones, over 75% of them appearing once. The clonotype comes from an adult in good health. This sequence joins TRBV10-1 and TRBJ2-7, with a weak D call TRBD1 (6 bases). Sequenced here: peripheral blood, sampled on day 0 of AZD1222 vaccination. The CDR3 nucleotides read TGCGCCAGCAGGACCTGGTCAGGGGATTACTACGAGCAGTACTTC. Translating gives CASRTWSGDYYEQYF.